This TCR beta chain was obtained from a study of cytomegalovirus exposure and HLA in healthy donors (dated by TCRdb to the late 2010s). The study in broad terms: According to an earlier analysis of around 600 of the donors, about 179 million T cells yielded 117 million unique TCR beta sequences and around 280 Gb of sequence data. Genome-wide SNP genotypes for about 65% of the 666 donors were used in a later genetic analysis, which treated that subset as a discovery cohort. The study was designed to test whether signatures of past pathogen exposure could be identified by cataloging public T cell receptors. Of the approximately 400 genotyped donors, approximately 82% fell in the genetic ancestry cluster associated with self-reported Caucasian donors. In an earlier analysis of a few hundred of the donors, high-throughput TCR beta sequencing was used to judge whether each TCR beta V gene segment behaved as functional or pseudogenic. All discovery cohort repertoires had been generated on a single sequencing platform. To study patterns of TCR occurrence, a later analysis re-analyzed previously published TCR beta repertoires from several hundred donors and added high-resolution HLA genotyping. Rather than using new phenotypic data, the later analysis identified candidate immune exposures from TCR beta sequences and from how often those sequences occurred across donors. An early release that covered about 640 HLA-typed donors contained approximately 300 gigabases of sequencing data and some 87 million unique TCR sequences. Class I and class II HLA loci were covered by the typing at four-digit resolution. A few DR-DQ haplotypes were treated as single units for association and clustering because of strong linkage in the cohort. To predict cytomegalovirus infection status, the study combined high-throughput TCR immunosequencing, statistical association of individual TCRs with disease status, and machine learning. Using immunosequencing, the study profiled T cell repertoires from around 680 subjects and related those repertoires to cytomegalovirus serostatus. Along with the roughly 670-subject first cohort, a separate validation cohort of approximately 110 different subjects was used. Among almost 400 genotyped donors of the cohort, an average of approximately 250,000 unique TCR beta nucleotide sequences were sequenced per donor, approximately 20% of them non-productive. Donor age, sex, ethnicity and CMV serostatus were compiled together with the repertoire data. Typing coverage varied by locus: roughly 620-640 donors for A, B, C, DRB1 and DQB1; 522 for DQA1; more than 600 for DPA1; around 490 for DPB1. Broad study findings and their caveats: Cytomegalovirus status was reported to be diagnosed by the classifier with high specificity and sensitivity in both the original and validation cohorts. A further reported finding was that TCR beta sequences accurately predicted the HLA-A and HLA-B alleles for most subjects in the first cohort. In an earlier analysis of 587 of the donors, most TCR beta V segments appeared in productive rearrangements about 90% or about 30% of the time, broadly matching IMGT annotations. HLA typing was unavailable for some donors at each locus, so association tests used only the typed subset. The study listed 150 to 200 TCR beta chains as associated with cytomegalovirus. According to a later analysis, parvovirus B19, influenza, CMV and Epstein-Barr virus appeared linked to several top co-occurrence clusters. It was suggested by the authors that the approach could potentially be generalized to other disease states and immunological phenotypes. In a later genetic analysis, fewer N-insertions in productive TCRs were reported among donors in an Asian-associated ancestry cluster than the roughly 640-donor mean. Strong co-occurrence of HLA alleles, especially DR and DQ, made assigning TCR associations to individual alleles difficult. Across donors, most TCR sequences were observed very rarely, whereas some public TCRs were present in many individuals. Because counts were too low, some 17 rarely observed V segments, including chromosome 9 orphons, were excluded from the earlier analysis of 587 of the donors. Correlated functional status among segregating V segments might reflect linkage disequilibrium, but an unknown experimental factor could not be ruled out. Presence/absence analyses assumed roughly uniform sequencing depth across donors, an assumption that may not hold. In this cohort, only TCR beta chains were sequenced, and detectable features were limited by the absence of alpha or paired-chain data. In a later analysis, HLA-associated TCR beta chains were found to be more clonally expanded and to have lower generation probabilities than equally common non-associated chains. Because the 87-base-pair reads could not distinguish some IMGT-functional V segments, including TRBV6-2 and TRBV6-3, those segments were excluded. According to a later analysis, most CMV-associated TCR beta chains appeared to be HLA-restricted, and the HLA associations seemed to be driven largely by CMV exposure. In a later analysis, the rate of TCR association differed among HLA loci, with DRB1 alleles having the most associated TCRs and HLA-C alleles having the fewest. In a later analysis, 16,951 TCR beta sequences were associated with specific HLA alleles at a false discovery rate of 0.05. Immune exposure information for the cohort was limited to CMV serostatus. A group of highly shared sequence variants was considered likely to be a technical artifact of the sequencing pipeline. In vitro tests confirmed that a few of the cytomegalovirus-associated TCR beta chains recognize cytomegalovirus antigens. V-gene and J-gene trimming of TCR beta chains was associated with a missense DCLRE1C variant in a later genetic analysis, and the association was replicated in an independent cohort.

The cohort consisted of 600 to 750 healthy bone marrow donors. Cohort members were all nominally healthy when sampled, although unrecorded immune exposures were likely present. The donor tested CMV seropositive and was one of the 289 seropositive cohort members. A peripheral blood sample was provided by each donor, and peripheral blood mononuclear cells were used for TCR beta sequencing. The Qiagen DNeasy Blood Extraction Kit was used to extract genomic DNA from the blood cell samples. Library construction relied on the immunoSEQ multiplex PCR assay. A mixture of 60 forward primers for TCR Vbeta segments and 13 reverse primers for TCR Jbeta segments was used in the multiplex PCR. The CDR3 region of rearranged TCR beta genes was amplified from genomic DNA by a multiplex PCR assay. The Illumina HiSeq System was used to sequence the amplified TCR beta libraries as 87-base-pair reads. The original pipeline was this. A later analysis tallied around 82 million unique TCR beta chains across the 666 repertoires, and about 12 million of those chains were shared by two or more donors. To remove PCR and sequencing errors, raw reads were error-corrected and collapsed into unique sequences using a nearest-neighbor algorithm that merged closely related sequences. CDR3 sequences were aligned to IMGT reference sequences to assign V, D and J gene segments. For a sequence to be retained, at least a six-nucleotide match to both a V gene segment and a J gene segment was required. A rearrangement was called productive if the CDR3 had no stop codons and remained in frame with V and J, and every other rearrangement was called non-productive. CDR3 was defined by IMGT convention, running from the second conserved V-encoded cysteine to the conserved J-encoded phenylalanine. The earlier analysis of fewer than 750 of the donors excluded sequences that lacked an unambiguous match to a single V gene segment. In an earlier analysis of some 590 of the donors, a V segment was called functional when productive rearrangements were above 56.7%, and segregating when the standard deviation between donors exceeded 5%. To diagnose cytomegalovirus status from the catalog of TCR beta chain sequences, a statistical classification framework was built. A later analysis assigned V and J genes by comparing TCR nucleotide sequences with IMGT/GENE-DB human TR gene sequences. The TCRdist pipeline was used in a later analysis to assign CDR3 sequences and most-parsimonious VDJ recombination scenarios. A later analysis defined each TCR beta chain by its CDR3 amino acid sequence plus V-gene family, and excluded reads lacking a unique V-gene family. To address suspected cross-contamination and a sequencing artifact, a later analysis removed over 500 highly shared, low-generation-probability nucleotide sequences. A later analysis calculated a clonal expansion index for each public chain from normalized within-repertoire ranks of inferred template counts. A later analysis computed generation probabilities with a VDJ recombination model fitted to out-of-frame rearrangements, and checked the results against IGoR. Hypergeometric tests were used in a later analysis to score TCR-TCR, TCR-HLA and TCR-CMV co-occurrence, with a repertoire-size bias correction applied to the TCR pairs. A later analysis estimated false discovery rates by permuting HLA or CMV assignments 20 times. In a later analysis, co-occurring TCRs were grouped using DBSCAN, and TCRdist sequence similarity was added for clustering within HLA-allele-positive subsets. Co-occurrence clustering excluded repertoires with fewer than 30,000 or more than 120,000 public chains, plus five with anomalous nucleotide sharing. TCRdb limited this immuneACCESS table to in-frame rearrangements with V and J called. A share of clones is missing; checked studies link under half to unresolved V genes, and the rest is unexplained. V, J and clone size derive from that table, while D and trimming were established from the DNA sequence. The table for this sample lists under 250,000 clones; about 85% of them were counted only once. About 10% of the sample is held by the ten biggest clonotypes.

The germline V gene specifies KGHSH as CDR1 and LQKENI as CDR2. Clipping removes 3 bases from V and 4 bases from J, with 7 as the unmatched junction base count. The CDR3 holds 15 amino acids from the cysteine to the phenylalanine. Only CDR3 DNA is held: 45 bases, read in frame from base 1. Points on this clone: Its antigen is currently not known. No clone much larger than this one lies a single base away; base qualities are absent.

The chain was built from TRBV18 and TRBJ1-2; TRBD1 aligns with 8 central bases. This clonotype originated in a woman in her forties or fifties in good health and CMV-seropositive. The sequenced sample consisted of PBMCs. The CDR3: CASSPGTGPRYGYTF. Here is the DNA: TGTGCCAGCTCACCGGGGACAGGCCCTCGCTATGGCTACACCTTC.